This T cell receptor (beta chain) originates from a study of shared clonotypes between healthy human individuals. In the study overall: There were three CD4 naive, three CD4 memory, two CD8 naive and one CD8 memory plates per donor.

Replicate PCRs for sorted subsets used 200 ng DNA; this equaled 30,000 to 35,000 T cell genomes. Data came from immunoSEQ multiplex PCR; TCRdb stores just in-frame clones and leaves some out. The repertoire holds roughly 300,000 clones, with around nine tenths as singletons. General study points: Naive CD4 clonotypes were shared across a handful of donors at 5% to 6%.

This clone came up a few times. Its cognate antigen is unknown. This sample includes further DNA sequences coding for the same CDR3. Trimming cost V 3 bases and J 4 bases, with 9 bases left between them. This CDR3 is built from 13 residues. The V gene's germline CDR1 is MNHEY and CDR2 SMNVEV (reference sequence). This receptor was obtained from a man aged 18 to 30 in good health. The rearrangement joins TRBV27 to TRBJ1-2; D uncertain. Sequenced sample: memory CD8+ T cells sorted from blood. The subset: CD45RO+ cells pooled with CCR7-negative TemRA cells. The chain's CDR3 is CASSFGVGYGYTF. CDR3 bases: TGTGCCAGCAGTTTTGGGGTCGGCTATGGCTACACCTTC.